Here is one T cell receptor beta chain with its context. The target antigen is unknown. Repertoires were generated with immunoSEQ multiplex PCR, while TCRdb's copy carries only in-frame clones and drops some. Counted here are about 350,000 clones, about 90% occurring once; the ten biggest clones make up under 5%. This sample was included in a study of Ad26.COV2.S vaccination and SARS-CoV-2 variants. Notes on the study in general: The placebo group had lower spike-specific TCR breadth than the vaccine recipients did. Non-spike TCR breadth showed similarity between vaccine and placebo recipients. The TCR breadth and depth analyses may have understated or missed part of the total T cell responses.

The V and J ends lost 1 base and 0 bases, in that order; junction bases with no gene match: 2. Germline V CDR1 and CDR2: SGHRS, YFSETQ. This CDR3 is built from 15 residues. This chain connects TRBV5-1 to TRBJ2-7; 9 bases agree with TRBD2. The TCR was taken from a human donor who had recovered from COVID-19. The input for sequencing was peripheral blood, taken after recovery from COVID-19. The DNA of the CDR3 is TGCGCCAGCAGCTTGCTAGCGGGGAGCTCCTACGAGCAGTACTTC. This translates into CASSLLAGSSYEQYF.